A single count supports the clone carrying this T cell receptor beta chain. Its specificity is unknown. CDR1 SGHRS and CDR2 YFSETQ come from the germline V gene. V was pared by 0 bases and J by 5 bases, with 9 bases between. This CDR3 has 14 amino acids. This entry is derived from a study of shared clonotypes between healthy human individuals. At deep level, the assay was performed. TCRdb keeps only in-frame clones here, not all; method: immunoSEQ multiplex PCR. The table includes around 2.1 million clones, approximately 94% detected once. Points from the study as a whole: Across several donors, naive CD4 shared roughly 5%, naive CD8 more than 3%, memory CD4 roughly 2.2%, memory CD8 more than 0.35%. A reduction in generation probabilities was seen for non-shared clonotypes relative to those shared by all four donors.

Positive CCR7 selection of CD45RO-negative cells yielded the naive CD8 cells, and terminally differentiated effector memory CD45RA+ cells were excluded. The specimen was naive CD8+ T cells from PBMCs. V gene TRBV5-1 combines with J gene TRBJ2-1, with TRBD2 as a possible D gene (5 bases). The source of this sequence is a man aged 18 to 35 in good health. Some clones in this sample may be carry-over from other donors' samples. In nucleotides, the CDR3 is TGCGCCAGCAGCTTGGAGTGGGGAGACAATGAGCAGTTCTTC. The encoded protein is CASSLEWGDNEQFF. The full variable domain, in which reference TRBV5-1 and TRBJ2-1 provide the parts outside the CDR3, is KAGVTQTPRYLIKTRGQQVTLSCSPISGHRSVSWYQQTPGQGLQFLFEYFSETQRNKGNFPGRFSGRQFSNSRSEMNVSTLELGDSALYLCASSLEWGDNEQFFGPGTRLTVL.